The 18 T cell receptor beta chains below all came from one sample that was sequenced in a study of blood T cell repertoires in COVID-19. Here immunoSEQ multiplex PCR was the method, and the copy in TCRdb shows in-frame clones only, minus some. The sample includes tens of thousands of clones, approximately 84% of them seen just once. Sequencing used peripheral blood. Every receptor here comes from a man aged 80 or over with active or convalescent COVID-19.

This chain connects TRBV30 to TRBJ1-1; 10 positions agree with TRBD1. Germline CDR1 is GTSNPN and CDR2 is SVGIG (reference sequence). The J segment lost 4 bases and the V segment lost 8 bases, leaving 4 bases of the junction unmatched. The CDR3 length is 12 residues. In DNA, the CDR3 is TGTGCCAGCGGACAGGGGGGCACTGAAGCTTTCTTT. It translates to CASGQGGTEAFF.

This clone was found a few times. This rearrangement joins TRBV4-3 to TRBJ1-4, with D perhaps TRBD1 (6 bases). Per the germline V gene, CDR1 is LGHNA and CDR2 is YSLEER. The V end was cut by 2 bases, the J end by 15 bases, with 16 bases between. This CDR3 spans 13 amino acids. The CDR3 is CASSQPGTPKLFF. The CDR3 DNA reads TGCGCCAGCAGCCAACCCGGGACACCCAAATTGTTTTTT.

The chain combines TRBV7-8 with TRBJ2-3; 9 nucleotides align to TRBD1. Unmatched junction bases numbered 8, after V lost 5 bases and J lost 5 bases. CDR3 length: 15 residues. The germline V gene encodes CDR1 SGHVS and CDR2 FQNEAQ. The CDR3 region is CASSPRDRVRDTQYF. The CDR3 DNA follows: TGTGCCAGCAGCCCCCGGGACAGGGTGCGAGATACGCAGTATTTT.

V gene TRBV12-3 or TRBV12-4 combines with J gene TRBJ2-5; 7 bases agree with TRBD2. Losses at the gene ends were 10 bases for V and 4 bases for J; bases not matched to a gene: 3. The CDR3 contains 11 residues. CDR3 in DNA: TGTGCCATAAGGGAGGGAGAGACCCAGTACTTC. Its translation: CAIREGETQYF.

This clone is a singleton in its sample. This chain uses TRBV7-8 with TRBJ2-1; 7 nucleotides align to TRBD2. The CDR3 contains 15 residues. J was trimmed by 4 bases and V by 0 bases; bases with no gene match: 3. Germline CDR1 reads SGHVS; CDR2 reads FQNEAQ. CDR3 region: CASSLALAEYNEQFF. In DNA form, the CDR3 reads TGTGCCAGCAGCTTAGCGCTAGCGGAATACAATGAGCAGTTCTTC.

This chain connects TRBV5-4 to TRBJ2-3; tentative D call: TRBD1 (5 bases). Trimming took off 0 bases at V and 0 bases at J, with 23 bases between the two ends. The V gene's germline CDR1 is SGHNT and CDR2 YYREEE (reference sequence). The CDR3 runs 20 residues. The CDR3 reads CASSLGGRRSSRGSTDTQYF. The CDR3 bases are TGTGCCAGCAGCTTGGGGGGCAGGCGGTCCTCCCGAGGTAGCACAGATACGCAGTATTTT.

The gene calls are TRBV7-8 and TRBJ2-5; 15 positions match TRBD2. The CDR3 covers 16 residues. V dropped 5 bases and J dropped 5; count of bases not matched to a gene: 6. The germline gives CDR1 SGHVS, CDR2 FQNEAQ. The CDR3 DNA sequence: TGTGCCAGCAGCCCGAGGACTAGCGGGGGGGCCGAGACCCAGTACTTC. It is translated as CASSPRTSGGAETQYF.

In its sample, this clone was seen a few times. The junction departs from germline at one end; a sequencing error may be responsible. The chain has TRBV14 and TRBJ1-2; no clear D gene. The CDR3 has 13 residues. CDR1 is SGHDN and CDR2 is FVKESK in the germline V gene. The CDR3: CASSQNAGGSASF. The CDR3 coding sequence is TGTGCCAGCAGCCAAAACGCGGGCGGTTCGGCCAGCTTC.

This clone was counted once. The rearrangement links TRBV6-5 to TRBJ1-6; no firm D call. The CDR3 runs 14 residues. In germline, CDR1 is MNHEY, CDR2 SVGAGI. Trimming pared 5 bases from V and 7 bases from J, leaving 12 bases between. The CDR3 DNA reads TGTGCCAGCAGTAGCGACTTGGTAAATTCACCCCTCCACTTT. Translating gives CASSSDLVNSPLHF.

The V and J genes are TRBV6-1 and TRBJ1-1, with D tentatively TRBD1 (5 bases). V was cut by 8 bases and J by 0 bases, with 13 bases left in between. The CDR3 loop spans 14 amino acids. The V gene's germline CDR1 is MNHNS and CDR2 SASEGT. DNA of the CDR3: TGTGCCAGCTTCCGACCAGGGATGAACACTGAAGCTTTCTTT. Protein sequence: CASFRPGMNTEAFF.

The chain has TRBV7-2 and TRBJ1-2, with D possibly TRBD1 on 5 matching bases. Between the trimmed V and J ends, which lost 1 base and 4 bases, there was a span of 10 bases. Germline V gene data show CDR1 as SGHTA and CDR2 as FQGNSA. The CDR3 spans 14 residues. CDR3 region: CASSLEQAPYGYTF. CDR3 in DNA: TGTGCCAGCAGCTTAGAACAGGCCCCCTATGGCTACACCTTC.

The chain links TRBV10-3 to TRBJ1-1, with a possible D match to TRBD1 (6 bases). The CDR3 has 15 residues. Germline V gene sequence: CDR1 ENHRY, CDR2 SYGVKD. The V and J ends lost 8 bases and 0 bases respectively, with 16 bases between them. The CDR3 sequence is CAIGGGSRMNTEAFF. DNA for the CDR3: TGTGCCATCGGGGGCGGGAGTCGGATGAACACTGAAGCTTTCTTT.

The rearrangement links TRBV7-8 to TRBJ2-1; 7 positions agree with TRBD2. After removal of 4 bases from V and 4 bases from J, the junction contained 13 bases not matched to a gene. CDR3 size: 17 residues. The germline V gene has CDR1 SGHVS and CDR2 FQNEAQ. This CDR3 is CASSSPGTNRGYNEQFF. The CDR3 DNA is TGTGCCAGCAGCTCCCCCGGGACTAATCGGGGGTACAATGAGCAGTTCTTC.

This sequence joins TRBV4-1 and TRBJ2-7; 7 bases agree with TRBD1. The CDR3 is 14 residues long. V shed 2 bases, J shed 1 base, and the junction held 2 bases outside the gene matches. Germline V gene sequence: CDR1 MGHRA, CDR2 YSYEKL. CDR3 nucleotides: TGCGCCAGCAGCCAACGACAGGGTTCCTACGAGCAGTACTTC. This gives the protein CASSQRQGSYEQYF.

The chain employs TRBV4-1 and TRBJ1-2; 10 nucleotides agree with TRBD1. Germline-derived CDR1 and CDR2 are MGHRA and YSYEKL. V lost 4 bases, J lost 0 bases, and 5 bases stayed unmatched. CDR3 length: 16 residues. The CDR3 is CASSRGQGTPNYGYTF. The DNA for the CDR3 is TGCGCCAGCAGCCGGGGACAGGGGACCCCTAACTATGGCTACACCTTC.

The chain employs TRBV2 and TRBJ1-5; 7 bases are a match to TRBD1. The CDR3 is made up of 13 amino acids. From germline, CDR1 is SNHLY and CDR2 FYNNEI. With V trimmed by 10 bases and J by 6 bases, 9 bases remained unmatched. The CDR3 coding sequence is TGTGCCACCAGGGGGGGGCAGGGTCAGCCCCAGCATTTT. Its protein is CATRGGQGQPQHF. Full variable domain (rest looked up from reference TRBV2 and TRBJ1-5): EPEVTQTPSHQVTQMGQEVILRCVPISNHLYFYWYRQILGQKVEFLVSFYNNEISEKSEIFDDQFSVERPDGSNFTLKIRSTKLEDSAMYFCATRGGQGQPQHFGDGTRLSIL.

The chain carries TRBV12-3 or TRBV12-4 and TRBJ2-7; D uncertain. The length of the CDR3 is 11 residues. Trimming removed 4 bases at V and 4 bases at J, with 5 bases between. The CDR3, as DNA: TGTGCCAGCAGTTCTAGATACGAGCAGTACTTC. The encoded protein is CASSSRYEQYF.

The chain uses TRBV4-3 and TRBJ1-6; D might be TRBD1 (5 bases). Germline V CDR1 and CDR2: LGHNA, YSLEER. V shed 0 bases and J shed 9 bases, with 9 bases lying between them. The CDR3 runs to 14 residues. CDR3 loop: CASSQDLGASPLHF. The CDR3 nucleotides are TGCGCCAGCAGCCAAGATCTTGGGGCTTCACCCCTCCACTTT.